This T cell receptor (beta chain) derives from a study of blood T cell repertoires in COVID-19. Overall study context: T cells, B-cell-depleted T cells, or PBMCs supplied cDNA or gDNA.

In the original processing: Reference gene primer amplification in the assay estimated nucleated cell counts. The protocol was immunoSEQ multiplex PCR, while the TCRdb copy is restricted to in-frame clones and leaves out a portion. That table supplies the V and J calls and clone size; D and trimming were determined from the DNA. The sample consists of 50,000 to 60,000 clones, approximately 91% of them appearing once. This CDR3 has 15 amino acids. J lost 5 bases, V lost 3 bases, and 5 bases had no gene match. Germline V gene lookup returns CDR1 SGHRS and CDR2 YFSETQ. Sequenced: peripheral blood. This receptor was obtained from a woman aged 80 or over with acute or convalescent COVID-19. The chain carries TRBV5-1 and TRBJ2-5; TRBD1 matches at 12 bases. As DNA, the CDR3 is TGCGCCAGCAGCTCCGGGACAGGGGGCATGGAGACCCAGTACTTC. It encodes CASSSGTGGMETQYF.